One and the same sample provided the 21 T cell receptor beta chains below, sequenced in a study of cytomegalovirus exposure and HLA in healthy donors. The protocol was immunoSEQ multiplex PCR, while the TCRdb copy is restricted to in-frame clones and leaves out a portion. The repertoire has some 90,000 clones, 96% of them found once; the top ten carry 0.78%. Sequenced sample: PBMCs. All receptors come from a man younger than 35 in good health and CMV-seronegative.

This clone was counted a single time. The V call is TRBV19, the J call TRBJ1-4, with 8 nucleotides matching TRBD1. Germline values: CDR1 LNHDA, CDR2 SQIVND (reference sequence). The CDR3 runs 15 residues. Trimming took 6 bases from V and 8 from J; bases not matched to a gene: 11. This CDR3 reads CASRVDRGEGEKLFF. The CDR3 nucleotides are TGTGCCAGTAGAGTTGACAGGGGCGAGGGAGAAAAACTGTTTTTT.

The rearrangement links TRBV5-4 to TRBJ2-1; 14 bases are a match to TRBD2. The CDR3 has 18 residues. The germline gives CDR1 SGHNT, CDR2 YYREEE (reference sequence). Germline trimming cut 6 bases from V and 0 bases from J; bases unmatched to any gene: 8. DNA for the CDR3: TGTGCCAGCACCACGGGGACTAGCGGGAGAAGCTCCTACAATGAGCAGTTCTTC. Translating it yields CASTTGTSGRSSYNEQFF.

The rearrangement joins TRBV7-3 to TRBJ2-7; 8 bases map to TRBD2. The CDR3 totals 15 residues. Trimming removed 5 bases from V and 3 bases from J; junction bases left unmatched: 9. The germline CDR1 and CDR2 sequences are SGHTA and FQGTGA. CDR3 sequence reads: CASSPDSSGSYEQYF. The DNA of the CDR3 is TGTGCCAGCAGCCCAGATTCCAGCGGGAGCTACGAGCAGTACTTC.

V usage is TRBV7-6 and J usage is TRBJ2-1, with a possible D match to TRBD1 (6 bases). The CDR3 runs 17 residues. Between the trimmed V and J ends, which lost 5 bases and 4 bases, there was a span of 21 bases. CDR1 and CDR2 from the germline V gene are SGHVS and FNYEAQ. CDR3 residues: CASSLLTPGQTYNEQFF. The CDR3 nucleotides read TGTGCCAGCAGCCTCCTAACCCCCGGACAGACGTACAATGAGCAGTTCTTC.

The genes are TRBV7-9 and TRBJ2-7; TRBD2 agrees at 8 bases. The V segment lost 6 bases and the J segment 0 bases; nucleotides outside the gene matches: 13. CDR3 length equals 17 residues. CDR1 is SEHNR and CDR2 is FQNEAQ in the germline V gene (reference sequence). The CDR3 reads CASSPSGGGLFSYEQYF. DNA of the CDR3: TGTGCCAGCAGTCCCTCCGGCGGGGGGCTTTTCTCCTACGAGCAGTACTTC.

As for this clone: The germline gene is not matched at one end of the junction; a read error may be the cause. This chain joins TRBV7-2 and TRBJ2-1; TRBD2 aligns across 11 bases. CDR1 is SGHTA and CDR2 is FQGNSA in the germline V gene. CDR3 size: 14 residues. CDR3 loop: CASSLAGGPIEQFF. The DNA for the CDR3 is TGTGCCAGCAGTTTAGCGGGAGGGCCTATTGAGCAGTTCTTC.

V is TRBV6-5 and J is TRBJ1-2; D remains unclear. This CDR3 is built from 12 residues. V lost 6 bases and J 8 bases, leaving 13 bases between the germline ends. Germline values: CDR1 MNHEY, CDR2 SVGAGI. CDR3 loop: CASSRRDKGYTF. In nucleotides, the CDR3 is TGTGCCAGCAGCCGCCGGGATAAAGGCTACACCTTC.

The gene calls are TRBV10-2 and TRBJ2-7, with D possibly TRBD1 on 6 matching bases. Trimming cost V 4 bases and J 0 bases, with 10 bases left between them. The CDR3 runs 14 residues. Germline V gives CDR1 WSHSY, CDR2 SAAADI. Here the CDR3 reads CASSGGQASYEQYV. For the CDR3, the DNA is TGCGCCAGCAGTGGGGGGCAGGCCTCCTACGAGCAGTACGTC.

This sequence joins TRBV19 and TRBJ1-2; no clear D. The germline V gene encodes CDR1 LNHDA and CDR2 SQIVND (reference sequence). The CDR3 spans 12 residues. Trimming took 7 bases from V and 9 from J, leaving 15 bases between them. The CDR3 DNA sequence: TGTGCCAGTACCGTGCCCCCGAGTAGCTACACCTTC. Residues: CASTVPPSSYTF.

V and J are TRBV19 and TRBJ1-1; D may be TRBD1 (5 bases). V was shortened by 5 bases and J by 1 base, with 8 bases between the two germline ends. The CDR3 covers 13 residues. Per germline, CDR1 LNHDA and CDR2 SQIVND (reference sequence). CDR3 sequence (DNA): TGTGCCAGTAGTGTGACAGCGAACACTGAAGCTTTCTTT. Translated, it gives CASSVTANTEAFF. Complete variable domain (other parts from reference TRBV19 and TRBJ1-1): DGGITQSPKYLFRKEGQNVTLSCEQNLNHDAMYWYRQDPGQGLRLIYYSQIVNDFQKGDIAEGYSVSREKKESFPLTVTSAQKNPTAFYLCASSVTANTEAFFGQGTRLTVV.

This clone appeared once. CDR3 DNA sequence: TGCGCCAGCGGCCTGGGGGGGGACTCTGGAAACACCATATATTTT. This encodes CASGLGGDSGNTIYF. J is TRBJ1-3 and V is TRBV5-1; TRBD1 is a possible D gene (5 bases). The CDR3 is 15 amino acids. V lost 7 bases and J lost 0, with 14 bases in between. Germline loops: CDR1 SGHRS, CDR2 YFSETQ.

This clone was observed a handful of times. The chain combines TRBV29-1 with TRBJ2-3, with TRBD1 matching over 7 bases. This CDR3 contains 14 residues. The germline CDR1 and CDR2 sequences are SQVTM and ANQGSEA. The ends lost 4 bases at V and 1 base at J; junction bases unmatched: 5. DNA for the CDR3: TGCAGCGTTGGGGGGACAGTAGGCACAGATACGCAGTATTTT. It translates to CSVGGTVGTDTQYF.

The V and J genes are TRBV27 and TRBJ1-3; TRBD1 agrees at 8 bases. V shed 5 bases and J 4 bases; nucleotides not matched to a gene: 13. The germline gives CDR1 MNHEY, CDR2 SMNVEV (reference sequence). This CDR3 region has 17 residues. CDR3 amino acids: CASSPWGMTGAGNTIYF. CDR3 DNA sequence: TGTGCCAGCAGTCCTTGGGGGATGACAGGGGCCGGAAACACCATATATTTT.

This chain uses TRBV5-1 with TRBJ2-1; the match to TRBD2 covers 8 bases. V gave up 0 bases and J gave up 1 base; unmatched junction bases: 0. Germline V CDR1 and CDR2: SGHRS, YFSETQ. This CDR3 spans 15 amino acids. The CDR3 is CASSLGLASYNEQFF. CDR3 in DNA: TGCGCCAGCAGCTTGGGACTAGCGTCCTACAATGAGCAGTTCTTC.

The rearrangement joins TRBV28 to TRBJ1-2; D might be TRBD1 (5 bases). Germline-derived CDR1 and CDR2 are MDHEN and SYDVKM. The CDR3 contains 13 residues. The ends were cut back, 5 bases at V and 4 bases at J, with 11 bases in the middle. The CDR3 reads CASSPGGIYGYTF. The CDR3 DNA is TGTGCCAGCAGTCCCGGGGGAATCTATGGCTACACCTTC.

This clone was seen just once. The chain carries TRBV13 and TRBJ2-1; D may be TRBD2 (6 bases). The CDR3 consists of 15 residues. Per the germline V gene, CDR1 is PRHDT and CDR2 is FYEKMQ (reference sequence). The V end was cut by 5 bases, the J end by 3 bases, with 14 bases between. The CDR3 sequence is CASSTQRAFYNEQFF. Here the CDR3 DNA reads TGTGCCAGCAGCACACAGCGGGCATTCTACAATGAGCAGTTCTTC.

The V gene is TRBV6-1, the J gene TRBJ2-2, with 7 positions matching TRBD1. The CDR3 is 16 amino acids. J was trimmed by 4 bases and V by 0 bases; bases with no gene match: 5. CDR1 MNHNS and CDR2 SASEGT come from the germline V gene. The CDR3 DNA reads TGTGCCAGCAGTGAAGCAGACAGGGTCAGCACCGGGGAGCTGTTTTTT. Translated, it gives CASSEADRVSTGELFF.

The chain uses TRBV7-9 and TRBJ2-7; D gene uncertain. CDR3 length: 13 amino acids. V lost 4 bases, J lost 4 bases, and 11 bases lay in between. Per the germline V gene, CDR1 is SEHNR and CDR2 is FQNEAQ (reference sequence). This CDR3 is CASSYDTKYEQYV. The CDR3 DNA sequence: TGTGCCAGCAGCTATGACACGAAGTACGAGCAGTACGTC.

As DNA, the CDR3 is TGTGCCAGCAGTTCACCGGGACAGAGAGGAAACACCATATATTTT. Protein: CASSSPGQRGNTIYF. The chain employs TRBV6-1 and TRBJ1-3, with 7 bases aligning to TRBD1. Germline trimming cut 5 bases from V and 4 bases from J; bases unmatched to any gene: 8. Germline loops: CDR1 MNHNS, CDR2 SASEGT. This CDR3 is 15 amino acids long.

This rearrangement joins TRBV5-4 to TRBJ2-7; 9 nucleotides align to TRBD2. CDR1 is SGHNT, CDR2 YYREEE, per germline (reference sequence). This CDR3 contains 16 residues. J gave up 5 bases and V 3 bases, and 12 bases lay outside the gene matches. This CDR3 is CASSSELAGALDEQYF. The CDR3 coding sequence is TGTGCCAGCAGCTCAGAATTAGCGGGAGCGCTCGACGAGCAGTACTTC. Full variable domain (remainder filled in from reference TRBV5-4 and TRBJ2-7): ETGVTQSPTHLIKTRGQQVTLRCSSQSGHNTVSWYQQALGQGPQFIFQYYREEENGRGNFPPRFSGLQFPNYSSELNVNALELDDSALYLCASSSELAGALDEQYFGPGTRLTVT.

This clone was observed once. The chain links TRBV25-1 to TRBJ1-5, with a tentative D call TRBD1 (6 bases). The germline V gene encodes CDR1 MGHDK and CDR2 SYGVNS. Trimming removed 4 bases at V and 5 bases at J, with 12 bases between. CDR3 length: 14 amino acids. CDR3 region: CASSGDSGDQPQHF. CDR3 coding DNA: TGTGCCAGCAGTGGGGATTCAGGGGATCAGCCCCAGCATTTT.